This T cell receptor (beta chain) was sequenced during a study of blood T cell repertoires in COVID-19. Sequencing was performed with immunoSEQ multiplex PCR; in TCRdb, only in-frame clones are kept and a portion is missing. The table lists around 250,000 clones, approximately 90% of them singletons, with 15% to 17% in the top ten. CDR3 length: 14 amino acids. Per germline, CDR1 MNHEY and CDR2 SMNVEV (reference sequence). The V end was cut by 5 bases, the J end by 5 bases, with 10 bases between. This TCR was sampled from a man aged 18-30 years who had recovered from COVID-19. Material for sequencing was PBMCs or T cells enriched from blood (not recorded which). J is TRBJ1-6 and V is TRBV27; possibly TRBD1 for D (6 bases). For the CDR3, the DNA is TGTGCCAGCAGTGGAGGGGGGGATAATTCACCCCTCCACTTT. This gives the protein CASSGGGDNSPLHF.